A single sample gave rise to the 15 T cell receptor beta chains below, sequenced in a study of T cell responses to AZD1222 COVID-19 vaccine. Method: immunoSEQ multiplex PCR; TCRdb's copy keeps in-frame clones and lacks some. The table has 150,000 or so clones, around 94% seen once. The material sequenced was peripheral blood, taken on day 0 of AZD1222 vaccination. These receptors were collected from an adult in good health.

The CDR3 DNA is TGTGCCAGCAGCTTAAGAGGTGGCGGGGGCAGGGTTTCACCCCTCCACTTT. Translation: CASSLRGGGGRVSPLHF. The rearrangement links TRBV5-6 to TRBJ1-6; the D gene is possibly TRBD1 (6 bases). The V gene's germline CDR1 is SGHDT and CDR2 YYEEEE. V was clipped by 2 bases and J by 9 bases, with 21 bases between them. The CDR3 is 17 amino acids.

This chain connects TRBV3-1 (or the pseudogene TRBV3-2) to TRBJ1-4, with unresolved D. Germline CDR1 and CDR2: LGHDT and YNNKEL (reference sequence). The CDR3 extends over 14 amino acids. V lost 3 bases and J lost 2, with 7 bases in between. The CDR3 DNA is TGTGCCAGCAGCCATGGGTGGACTAATGAAAAACTGTTTTTT. Its translation is CASSHGWTNEKLFF.

The DNA for the CDR3 is TGTGCCATCACGTCCGCGGACAGGCCCGGGGAGCTGTTTTTT. This translates into CAITSADRPGELFF. V is TRBV10-3 and J is TRBJ2-2; 7 bases align to TRBD1. CDR1 and CDR2 (germline): ENHRY, SYGVKD. The CDR3 runs to 14 residues. The V and J ends lost 7 bases and 6 bases, in that order; junction bases with no gene match: 8.

This chain uses TRBV2 with TRBJ2-7; a weak D match, TRBD2 (6 bases). V gave up 7 bases and J gave up 4 bases, with 20 bases separating them. The CDR3 loop spans 15 amino acids. Germline values: CDR1 SNHLY, CDR2 FYNNEI. Here the CDR3 reads CASTEAWGEFYEQYF. The CDR3 DNA reads as TGTGCCAGCACCGAGGCGTGGGGGGAGTTTTACGAGCAGTACTTC.

The chain couples TRBV7-9 to TRBJ1-2; the match to TRBD1 covers 8 bases. Germline CDR1 SEHNR, CDR2 FQNEAQ (reference sequence). This CDR3 comprises 16 residues. Germline trimming cut 5 bases from V and 5 bases from J; bases unmatched to any gene: 13. The CDR3 spells CASSPQMGQVHYGYTF. The CDR3 bases are TGTGCCAGCAGCCCTCAGATGGGACAGGTCCATTATGGCTACACCTTC.

This chain links TRBV15 with TRBJ2-2; a possible D gene is TRBD2 (5 bases). Germline V gene sequence: CDR1 LNHNV, CDR2 YYDKDF (reference sequence). The CDR3 contains 14 residues. With 7 bases removed from V and 2 bases from J, the gap between germline ends came to 11 bases. CDR3 sequence reads: CATTARENTGELFF. CDR3 sequence (DNA): TGTGCCACCACAGCACGGGAAAACACCGGGGAGCTGTTTTTT.

The CDR3 region has the DNA TGTGCCAGCAGTTTCCCCTCGTCCCCCGGAGTCTACACCTTC. As protein: CASSFPSSPGVYTF. This chain links TRBV28 with TRBJ1-2; D unresolved. The CDR3 has 14 amino acids. CDR1 MDHEN and CDR2 SYDVKM come from the germline V gene. Trimming pared 3 bases from V and 10 bases from J, leaving 18 bases between.

The chain recombines TRBV2 with TRBJ1-5, with a tentative D call TRBD1 (5 bases). Trimming left V 3 bases short and J 0 bases short, with 15 bases between. The V gene's germline CDR1 is SNHLY and CDR2 FYNNEI. The CDR3 sequence is 17 residues long. CDR3 bases: TGTGCCAGCAGTGATCCGGGGGTCCTCCTTAGCAATCAGCCCCAGCATTTT. This encodes CASSDPGVLLSNQPQHF.

This chain links TRBV5-4 with TRBJ2-5; D may correspond to TRBD1 or TRBD2 (6 bases each). Per germline, CDR1 SGHNT and CDR2 YYREEE (reference sequence). V was clipped by 0 bases and J by 9 bases, with 21 bases between them. This CDR3 has 16 residues. This chain's CDR3 is CASSLANRNQRGAQYF. The CDR3 DNA reads as TGTGCCAGCAGCTTGGCAAATCGGAATCAGAGGGGGGCCCAGTACTTC.

The rearrangement uses TRBV12-3 or TRBV12-4 and TRBJ1-1; unclear D gene. This CDR3 is 13 amino acids long. V was trimmed by 7 bases and J by 7 bases, leaving 16 bases between them. CDR3 residues: CASTPGPSLEAFF. Here the CDR3 DNA reads TGTGCCAGCACCCCCGGGCCAAGCCTTGAAGCTTTCTTT.

About this clone: Compared with germline, one end of the junction differs, possibly owing to a read error. This sequence joins TRBV3-1 (or the pseudogene TRBV3-2) and TRBJ1-1; a possible D gene is TRBD1 (6 bases). Germline lookup yields CDR1 LGHDT and CDR2 YNNKEL (reference sequence). The CDR3 has 12 residues. The CDR3 region is CASSQGGTEAFF. CDR3 DNA sequence: TGTGCCAGCAGTCAAGGGGGCACTGAAGCTTTCTTT.

The V and J genes are TRBV23-1 and TRBJ1-2, with 7 bases identical to TRBD1. TRBV23-1 carries the ORF label, with uncertain function. The CDR3 loop spans 14 amino acids. V lost 4 bases and J lost 3; bases outside the gene matches: 5. The CDR3 loop reads CASSPTGSDYGYTF. DNA of the CDR3: TGCGCCAGCAGTCCGACAGGGAGTGACTATGGCTACACCTTC.

This clone was observed once. V usage is TRBV2 and J usage is TRBJ1-1; a weak D match, TRBD1 (6 bases). The V and J ends lost 9 bases and 0 bases respectively, with 17 bases between them. In germline, CDR1 is SNHLY, CDR2 FYNNEI. The CDR3 length is 15 residues. In nucleotides, the CDR3 is TGTGCCAGACAGGGAGGAGGGGGTATGAACACTGAAGCTTTCTTT. Amino acids: CARQGGGGMNTEAFF. The full variable domain, rest sourced from reference TRBV2 and TRBJ1-1, is EPEVTQTPSHQVTQMGQEVILRCVPISNHLYFYWYRQILGQKVEFLVSFYNNEISEKSEIFDDQFSVERPDGSNFTLKIRSTKLEDSAMYFCARQGGGGMNTEAFFGQGTRLTVV.

V gene TRBV5-4 combines with J gene TRBJ2-5, with 14 bases matching TRBD2. This CDR3 spans 15 amino acids. Trimming cost V 3 bases and J 6 bases; bases outside gene matches: 4. Germline V gene lookup returns CDR1 SGHNT and CDR2 YYREEE (reference sequence). CDR3 nucleotide sequence: TGTGCCAGCAGCTCGGGACTAGCGGGAGTGAAGACCCAGTACTTC. Translation gives CASSSGLAGVKTQYF.

CDR3 sequence: CASSPDGLSNQPQHF. CDR3 nucleotide sequence: TGTGCCAGCAGCCCGGACGGACTAAGCAATCAGCCCCAGCATTTT. The V and J genes are TRBV11-2 and TRBJ1-5; the D is unclear. Germline values: CDR1 SGHAT, CDR2 FQNNGV. Deletions cut 5 bases from V and 1 base from J, with 12 bases between. The CDR3 has 15 residues.